These T cell receptor beta chains were read from a single sample in a study of CD8 T cells in ankylosing spondylitis. TCRdb passed the 5' RACE reads through MiXCR, listing each CDR3 protein once. The data contain about 440,000 distinct CDR3 sequences, under 20% of them singletons. Sequenced material: blood, either unsorted or a sorted T cell fraction (not recorded which). The receptors here all came from a male donor with ankylosing spondylitis. Each CDR3 is given with its conserved first and last residue. Each record gives: CDR3 DNA, CDR3 protein, clone size, D gene, J gene, V gene. D genes are given only for firm matches. The listing skips clone size in some rows; elsewhere it reads once, few, many or a size class.

cdr3_nt: TGCGCCAGCAGCTTCACCTGGGGGGAATACAATGAGCAGTTCTTC; cdr3_aa: CASSFTWGEYNEQFF; clone_size: NA; d_call: NA; j_call: TRBJ2-1; v_call: TRBV5-1
cdr3_nt: TGTGCCAGCAGAGACCAGACCGCTTCTTACAATGAGCAGTTCTTC; cdr3_aa: CASRDQTASYNEQFF; clone_size: few; d_call: NA; j_call: TRBJ2-1; v_call: TRBV2
cdr3_nt: TGTGCCAGCAGCCAAGATCTCTCTGGACTAGCGGGAGGCATCTACGAGCAGTACTTC; cdr3_aa: CASSQDLSGLAGGIYEQYF; clone_size: few; d_call: TRBD2; j_call: TRBJ2-7; v_call: TRBV3-1
cdr3_nt: TGTGCCATTCTCGGGACAGACTACGAGCAGTACTTC; cdr3_aa: CAILGTDYEQYF; clone_size: NA; d_call: TRBD1; j_call: TRBJ2-7; v_call: TRBV4-2
cdr3_nt: TGTGCCAGCAGCTTAGGGGCCCCCGTCAAGACCCAGTACTTC; cdr3_aa: CASSLGAPVKTQYF; clone_size: few; d_call: NA; j_call: TRBJ2-5; v_call: TRBV7-2
cdr3_nt: TGCAGCGTTACCGGACGAGATGAGCAGTTCTTC; cdr3_aa: CSVTGRDEQFF; clone_size: many; d_call: NA; j_call: TRBJ2-1; v_call: TRBV29-1
cdr3_nt: TGTGCCAGCAGCTTAGCATCAGACGGCTCCTACGAGCAGTACTTC; cdr3_aa: CASSLASDGSYEQYF; clone_size: few; d_call: NA; j_call: TRBJ2-7; v_call: TRBV7-2
cdr3_nt: TGCAGTGCTAGGCCGACTAGCGGGAGCGGGTTTGGCACAGATACGCAGTATTTT; cdr3_aa: CSARPTSGSGFGTDTQYF; clone_size: few; d_call: TRBD2; j_call: TRBJ2-3; v_call: TRBV20-1
cdr3_nt: TGTGCCAGCAGAACGGACAGGAACACTGAAGCTTTCTTT; cdr3_aa: CASRTDRNTEAFF; clone_size: many; d_call: NA; j_call: TRBJ1-1; v_call: TRBV12-3/TRBV12-4
cdr3_nt: TGCAGCGTTGAGACAGGGGTAGCGGATTCCTACAATGAGCAGTTCTTC; cdr3_aa: CSVETGVADSYNEQFF; clone_size: few; d_call: TRBD1; j_call: TRBJ2-1; v_call: TRBV29-1
cdr3_nt: TGTGCCAGCAGAACCCTAGGGCCCCGAGGGGGAAACACCATATATTTT; cdr3_aa: CASRTLGPRGGNTIYF; clone_size: NA; d_call: NA; j_call: TRBJ1-3; v_call: TRBV28
cdr3_nt: TGTGCCAGCAGCTGGGGAGTCCCACGCGGCACAGATACGCAGTATTTT; cdr3_aa: CASSWGVPRGTDTQYF; clone_size: NA; d_call: NA; j_call: TRBJ2-3; v_call: TRBV9
cdr3_nt: TGCGCCAGCAGCCCAGGACAGGGAAGCAATCAGCCCCAGCATTTT; cdr3_aa: CASSPGQGSNQPQHF; clone_size: many; d_call: TRBD1; j_call: TRBJ1-5; v_call: TRBV5-1
cdr3_nt: TGTGCCAGTAGTCGGCGGGGGCTTCCCCACGAGCAGTACTTC; cdr3_aa: CASSRRGLPHEQYF; clone_size: few; d_call: NA; j_call: TRBJ2-7; v_call: TRBV19